This T cell receptor beta chain was retrieved from a study of T-cell reconstitution after alpha-beta-depleted transplantation in children. A TCRbeta library incorporating unique molecular identifiers was prepared. In TCRdb, the PCR reads were re-called with MiXCR into one record per CDR3 protein. Of some 240,000 distinct CDR3 sequences listed, around 12% were seen once; the top ten hold about 2.6%. The germline CDR1 and CDR2 sequences are GTSNPN and SVGIG (reference sequence). CDR3 length: 13 residues. V was pared by 7 bases and J by 4 bases, with 16 bases between. The V gene is TRBV30, the J gene TRBJ2-5, with D unresolved. This clonotype was obtained from a human donor who donated a stem cell graft to a child with acute lymphoblastic leukemia. The sequencing here drew on PBMCs from the stem cell graft donor, taken from the stem cell graft. CDR3 loop: CALGWPERETQYF. DNA for the CDR3: TGTGCCTTGGGGTGGCCCGAGCGAGAGACCCAGTACTTC.